A selection of T cell receptor beta chains follows, all from one sample in a study of blood T cell repertoires in COVID-19. Clones were read by immunoSEQ multiplex PCR, and TCRdb kept only the in-frame ones, dropping some. Among about 220,000 clones listed, around 89% were seen once. Sequencing input: PBMCs or T cells enriched from blood (not recorded which). The receptors derive from a young woman in a cohort exposed to, infected with or recovered from COVID-19 (not recorded which). Each CDR3 is given with its conserved first and last residue. The D gene is left open where the match is weak. A clone size is listed for some rows: how often the clone was seen (once, few, many), or a class if it is expanded.

V gene,CDR3 length,D gene,clone size,J gene,CDR3 DNA,CDR3 protein
TRBV28,13,TRBD1,-,TRBJ2-5,TGTGCCAGCGGACAGGTCCCCCAAGAGACCCAGTACTTC,CASGQVPQETQYF
TRBV29-1,16,TRBD2,once,TRBJ2-2,TGCAGCGTGACTAGCGGGAGATGGGGTAACACCGGGGAGCTGTTTTTT,CSVTSGRWGNTGELFF
TRBV2,14,TRBD1,-,TRBJ2-1,TGTGCCAGCAGACACAGGGGGCGCGACAATGAGCAGTTCTTC,CASRHRGRDNEQFF
TRBV20-1,17,TRBD1,-,TRBJ1-1,TGCAGTGCTAGTTCCATGACAGGGGGCGGATGGAACACTGAAGCTTTCTTT,CSASSMTGGGWNTEAFF
TRBV19,16,TRBD1,-,TRBJ2-1,TGTGCCAGTAGTCTCACAGGGACAGGGGTTTTCAATGAGCAGTTCTTC,CASSLTGTGVFNEQFF
TRBV30,14,-,-,TRBJ2-1,TGTGCCTGGAGTCTAGCAAACTCCTACAATGAGCAGTTCTTC,CAWSLANSYNEQFF
TRBV24-1,13,-,few,TRBJ1-1,TGTGCCACACGCCGGGGGATAAACACTGAAGCTTTCTTT,CATRRGINTEAFF
TRBV4-2,18,TRBD1,-,TRBJ1-4,TGTGCCAGCAGCCAAGATTGGGATGACAGGGGACGGGGAGAAAAACTGTTTTTT,CASSQDWDDRGRGEKLFF
TRBV25-1,15,-,once,TRBJ1-1,TGTGCCAGCAGCCTCGGGGGGCCTCGAGGCACTGAAGCTTTCTTT,CASSLGGPRGTEAFF
TRBV30,14,TRBD1,-,TRBJ1-3,TGTGCCTGGAGGTCTCAGGGGGATGGAAACACCATATATTTT,CAWRSQGDGNTIYF
TRBV29-1,16,-,-,TRBJ2-1,TGCAGCGTTGAAGATCCGGGAGCGGCCTACTACAATGAGCAGTTCTTC,CSVEDPGAAYYNEQFF
TRBV2,16,TRBD2,-,TRBJ2-6,TGTGCCAGCAGCCGGACTAGCGGGACTGGGGCCAACGTCCTGACTTTC,CASSRTSGTGANVLTF
TRBV6-5,11,-,-,TRBJ2-7,TGTGCCAGCAGTTACGGCAGAGAGCAGTACTTC,CASSYGREQYF
TRBV19,12,TRBD1,-,TRBJ1-1,TGTGCCAGTAGTGACAGGGACACTGAAGCTTTCTTT,CASSDRDTEAFF
TRBV3-1/TRBV3-2,13,TRBD1,-,TRBJ1-5,TGTGCCCGTGGAGGACAGGGTACTCAGCCCCAGCATTTT,CARGGQGTQPQHF
TRBV7-9,14,-,-,TRBJ1-1,TGTGCCAGCAGCTTAGATGTAGGGGACACTGAAGCTTTCTTT,CASSLDVGDTEAFF
TRBV4-1,15,-,few,TRBJ2-7,TGCGCCAGCAGCCAAGACGGCGGTTCCGGGAACGAGCAGTACTTC,CASSQDGGSGNEQYF
TRBV29-1,14,-,-,TRBJ1-3,TGCAGCGTTGCTGCGGGGGGGATAGGAAACACCATATATTTT,CSVAAGGIGNTIYF
TRBV2,14,-,-,TRBJ1-1,TGTGCCAGCAGTGAAGCAGGACAAGGCGGAAAAGCTTTCTTT,CASSEAGQGGKAFF
TRBV27,16,TRBD1,-,TRBJ1-1,TGTGCCACTACTCCCCCACCCTGGGGGACAGAACTTGAAGCTTTCTTT,CATTPPPWGTELEAFF
TRBV27,16,TRBD2,-,TRBJ2-7,TGTGCCAGCAGTTTCCTAGCGGGAGCTCAAGAACTCGAGCAGTACTTC,CASSFLAGAQELEQYF
TRBV6-5,14,-,-,TRBJ1-1,TGTGCCAGCAGTATGGGAGCGAGGGACACTGAAGCTTTCTTT,CASSMGARDTEAFF
TRBV6-2/TRBV6-3,15,TRBD2,-,TRBJ2-7,TGTGCCAGCAGCCACGGGACTAGCGGAACCTACGAGCAGTACTTC,CASSHGTSGTYEQYF
TRBV5-1,14,-,-,TRBJ2-3,TGCGCCAGCAGCTTGAATAGCGGCACAGATACGCAGTATTTT,CASSLNSGTDTQYF
TRBV11-2,12,-,-,TRBJ1-1,TGTGCCAGCAGCTTAGGAACATCGAAAGCTTTCTTT,CASSLGTSKAFF
TRBV19,14,-,-,TRBJ1-5,TGTGCCAGTAGTGGGGCGGGGGAGGATCAGCCCCAGCATTTT,CASSGAGEDQPQHF
TRBV12-3/TRBV12-4,12,-,-,TRBJ1-1,TGTGCCAGCAGTTTATTCCCAGGGGAAGCTTTCTTT,CASSLFPGEAFF
TRBV9,14,-,-,TRBJ1-6,TGTGCCAGCAGCGTGAGGGTATATAATTCACCCCTCCACTTT,CASSVRVYNSPLHF
TRBV18,16,TRBD1,-,TRBJ1-1,TGTGCCAGCTCACCACTCTGGACAGGGTCTAGCACTGAAGCTTTCTTT,CASSPLWTGSSTEAFF
TRBV6-5,12,-,-,TRBJ1-2,TGTGCCAGCAGCAACAGTAACTATGGCTACACCTTC,CASSNSNYGYTF
TRBV2,15,-,few,TRBJ1-1,TGTGCCAGCAGTGAAGAAGAGGGAAAGAGAACTGAAGCTTTCTTT,CASSEEEGKRTEAFF
TRBV7-9,13,-,-,TRBJ1-5,TGTGCCAGCAGCTGGGGCGAAAATCAGCCCCAGCATTTT,CASSWGENQPQHF
TRBV20-1,16,-,-,TRBJ1-5,TGCAGTGCAAGTACTTACGCGGGACGGTCGGGTCAGCCCCAGCATTTT,CSASTYAGRSGQPQHF
TRBV9,15,TRBD1,-,TRBJ1-5,TGTGCCAGCAGCCCGGGACAGGGAAGAAGGCAGCCCCAGCATTTT,CASSPGQGRRQPQHF
TRBV18,15,TRBD2,-,TRBJ2-7,TGTGCCAGCTCACCACCCGGGGGGGGTTCCTACGAGCAGTACTTC,CASSPPGGGSYEQYF
TRBV11-2,14,-,-,TRBJ2-2,TGTGCCAGCAGCTTCCAAGGGGCCACCGGGGAGCTGTTTTTT,CASSFQGATGELFF
TRBV2,13,-,-,TRBJ1-4,TGTGCCAGCAGCCCGGCAACTAATGAAAAACTGTTTTTT,CASSPATNEKLFF
TRBV2,14,TRBD1,-,TRBJ2-7,TGTGCCAGCGAGGGGGGACAGGGCTTCTACGAGCAGTACTTC,CASEGGQGFYEQYF
TRBV7-8,13,TRBD2,-,TRBJ2-3,TGTGCCAGCAGCTTTAGCGGGTCAGATACGCAGTATTTT,CASSFSGSDTQYF
TRBV28,14,TRBD1,-,TRBJ1-6,TGTGCCAGCAGGGTGACAGGGCGGAGTAGTCCCCTCCACTTT,CASRVTGRSSPLHF
TRBV15,13,TRBD1,-,TRBJ1-2,TGTGCCACCAGGGCGACAGGGAACTATGGCTACACCTTC,CATRATGNYGYTF
TRBV6-1,15,-,-,TRBJ1-2,TGTGCCAGCAGTGAAGCACTGGGAGTAGGAAGAGGCTACACCTTC,CASSEALGVGRGYTF
TRBV3-1/TRBV3-2,16,TRBD1,-,TRBJ1-2,TGTGCCAGCAGCCAGGGGTTGGGACAGGGGGGAAGTGGCTACACCTTC,CASSQGLGQGGSGYTF
TRBV27,14,TRBD1,-,TRBJ1-6,TGTGCCAGCAGCTCGGACAGGGGTTATTCACCCCTCCACTTT,CASSSDRGYSPLHF
TRBV18,13,-,-,TRBJ1-2,TGTGCCAGCTCCCTGGATCAGGAGGATGGCTACACCTTC,CASSLDQEDGYTF